The 10 T cell receptor beta chains listed next were all sequenced from one sample in a study of a mutant IDH1 vaccine in newly diagnosed glioma. No antigens are known for them. The method was immunoSEQ multiplex PCR; TCRdb's version includes in-frame clones alone and lacks a portion of them. The sample includes roughly 60,000 clones, approximately 84% of them seen just once. Time point indicated: week 23, last vaccination. Vaccination comprised doses that each held 300 ug of mutant IDH1 20-mer peptide, plus topical imiquimod. The input for sequencing was PBMCs, taken from a glioma patient whose treatment included an IDH1 peptide vaccine. The origin of the receptors is a man aged 25-45 years with glioma.

V is TRBV27 and J is TRBJ2-2; either TRBD1 or TRBD2 may fit D (5 bases each). V lost 6 bases and J lost 5, with 25 bases in between. Germline loops: CDR1 MNHEY, CDR2 SMNVEV (reference sequence). This CDR3 spans 18 amino acids. The CDR3 nucleotides are TGTGCCAGCAGCGACCTAGGGGACCAGGTGGTCCGGACCGGGGAGCTGTTTTTT. This codes for CASSDLGDQVVRTGELFF.

CDR3 DNA: TGTGCCAGCAGCTTCCATAGCAATCAGCCCCAGCATTTT. This encodes CASSFHSNQPQHF. This chain links TRBV11-1 with TRBJ1-5; D gene ambiguous. CDR1 SGHAT and CDR2 FQDESV come from the germline V gene (reference sequence). Trimming removed 3 bases from V and 0 bases from J, with 3 bases in between. This CDR3 region has 13 residues.

The table lists this clone with a count of one. The rearrangement uses TRBV10-3 and TRBJ1-5; the D is unclear. Germline CDR1 is ENHRY and CDR2 is SYGVKD. The CDR3 is made up of 15 amino acids. Trimming stripped 2 bases from V and 7 bases from J, with 15 bases between. The chain's CDR3 is CAISEVGGPAQPQHF. CDR3 nucleotides: TGTGCCATCAGTGAGGTGGGAGGACCCGCGCAGCCCCAGCATTTT.

The gene calls are TRBV6-5 and TRBJ2-3; TRBD2 is a possible D gene (7 bases). Germline CDR1 and CDR2: MNHEY and SVGAGI. V dropped 5 bases and J dropped 2 bases, with 14 bases sitting between them. The CDR3 is 15 amino acids. The CDR3 DNA reads as TGTGCCAGCAGTATCAAGGGGGGGACCACAGATACGCAGTATTTT. It codes for CASSIKGGTTDTQYF.

The rearrangement links TRBV5-4 to TRBJ2-1; 7 nucleotides line up with TRBD2. The J segment lost 0 bases and the V segment lost 0 bases, leaving 6 bases of the junction unmatched. CDR3 length equals 17 residues. The V gene's germline CDR1 is SGHNT and CDR2 YYREEE (reference sequence). The CDR3 reads CASSLGGGTSSYNEQFF. DNA for the CDR3: TGTGCCAGCAGCTTGGGGGGGGGAACGAGCTCCTACAATGAGCAGTTCTTC.

The chain links TRBV28 to TRBJ1-4; D uncertain. Trimming took 10 bases from V and 5 from J, leaving 14 bases between them. The CDR3 consists of 13 residues. Germline CDR1 MDHEN, CDR2 SYDVKM. CDR3 in amino acids: CATSALNNEKLFF. In nucleotides, the CDR3 is TGTGCCACCTCGGCTCTGAACAATGAAAAACTGTTTTTT.

The chain carries TRBV19 and TRBJ2-5, with 9 positions matching TRBD1. The germline V gene encodes CDR1 LNHDA and CDR2 SQIVND (reference sequence). The CDR3 contains 15 residues. V lost 5 bases and J lost 4; bases outside the gene matches: 8. The CDR3 loop reads CASSPWTGEGETQYF. The CDR3 bases are TGTGCCAGTAGTCCTTGGACAGGGGAAGGAGAGACCCAGTACTTC.

CDR3 nucleotides: TGTGCCTGGAGTGTACTCCTGGGGGGGCACGAGGAGACCCAGTACTTC. Translating it yields CAWSVLLGGHEETQYF. This chain connects TRBV30 to TRBJ2-5; D is possibly TRBD2 (7 bases). This CDR3 is built from 16 residues. Trimming shortened V by 0 bases and J by 5 bases, and 19 bases separated the two germline ends. The germline CDR1 and CDR2 sequences are GTSNPN and SVGIG (reference sequence).

This clone was seen a single time. The chain joins TRBV5-6 to TRBJ2-6; D remains unclear. Germline values: CDR1 SGHDT, CDR2 YYEEEE. V shed 1 base and J shed 4 bases, with 6 bases lying between them. The CDR3 is 14 amino acids. The CDR3 coding sequence is TGTGCCAGCAGCTTGTCGGTAGGGGCCAACGTCCTGACTTTC. Its protein product is CASSLSVGANVLTF.

V is TRBV7-8 and J is TRBJ2-7, with D perhaps matching TRBD1 (5 bases). This CDR3 is built from 14 residues. The germline V gene has CDR1 SGHVS and CDR2 FQNEAQ. V lost 2 bases and J 3 bases, leaving 11 bases between the germline ends. The CDR3 nucleotides read TGTGCCAGCAGCTTATTTAGACAGAACTACGAGCAGTACTTC. This encodes CASSLFRQNYEQYF.